Listed below are T cell receptor beta chains from one sample, sequenced in a study of blood T cell repertoires in COVID-19. The table came from immunoSEQ multiplex PCR; TCRdb's copy has only in-frame clones and leaves some out. The profile shows approximately 160,000 clones, approximately 88% of them singletons. Input material: peripheral blood. These receptors were taken from an older woman with acute or convalescent COVID-19. Both conserved end residues are part of each CDR3. The D gene is left open where the match is weak. Clone size is shown for a subset of rows, as once, few, many or a class of expanded clone.

TRBD1	.	TRBV28	TRBJ1-6	CASSTTGTGGGYSPLHF	TGTGCCAGCAGCACAACCGGGACAGGGGGCGGTTATTCACCCCTCCACTTT
.	.	TRBV25-1	TRBJ1-1	CASSGHLNTEAFF	TGTGCCAGCAGCGGACACTTGAACACTGAAGCTTTCTTT
.	.	TRBV10-1	TRBJ1-1	CANTLGGARNTEAFF	TGCGCCAATACTCTTGGGGGGGCGAGGAACACTGAAGCTTTCTTT
.	.	TRBV21-1	TRBJ2-1	CASSKNRVSGGEQFF	TGTGCCAGCAGCAAAAACCGAGTGTCGGGTGGTGAGCAGTTCTTC
TRBD1	.	TRBV10-1	TRBJ2-2	CASSLDRATGELFF	TGCGCCAGCAGTTTGGACAGGGCCACCGGGGAGCTGTTTTTT
.	.	TRBV6-2/TRBV6-3	TRBJ2-5	CASSYVGYQETQYF	TGTGCCAGCAGTTACGTCGGGTACCAAGAGACCCAGTACTTC
TRBD2	.	TRBV6-1	TRBJ2-2	CASSEAGGGPGELFF	TGTGCCAGCAGTGAAGCTGGCGGGGGGCCCGGGGAGCTGTTTTTT
.	few	TRBV7-9	TRBJ1-2	CASSWQGFKGYTF	TGTGCCAGCAGCTGGCAGGGGTTTAAGGGCTACACCTTC
.	.	TRBV10-3	TRBJ1-2	CAISADSYGYTF	TGTGCCATCAGTGCAGACAGCTATGGCTACACCTTC
TRBD2	.	TRBV9	TRBJ2-1	CASSAGTSDYNEQFF	TGTGCCAGCAGTGCCGGGACTAGCGACTACAATGAGCAGTTCTTC
.	.	TRBV12-3/TRBV12-4	TRBJ1-1	CASSFGGVWAFF	TGTGCCAGCAGTTTTGGGGGCGTCTGGGCTTTCTTT
.	.	TRBV18	TRBJ2-5	CASSRGIQETQYF	TGTGCCAGCTCACGCGGGATTCAAGAGACCCAGTACTTC
TRBD1	once	TRBV14	TRBJ2-7	CASSQYRDRGRLNEQYF	TGTGCCAGCAGCCAGTACCGGGACAGAGGTCGCCTAAACGAGCAGTACTTC
TRBD1	.	TRBV19	TRBJ2-7	CATSFDRGSYEQYF	TGTGCCACCTCGTTCGACAGGGGCTCCTACGAGCAGTACTTC
.	.	TRBV19	TRBJ1-5	CASSPGSGGNQPQHF	TGTGCCAGTAGCCCGGGATCCGGAGGCAATCAGCCCCAGCATTTT
.	.	TRBV5-1	TRBJ2-7	CASSLAGPPQAEQYF	TGCGCCAGCAGCTTAGCAGGGCCCCCTCAGGCCGAGCAGTACTTC
TRBD1	.	TRBV7-9	TRBJ2-2	CASSPRTGVGGELFF	TGTGCCAGCAGCCCTAGGACAGGGGTCGGCGGGGAGCTGTTTTTT
TRBD1	.	TRBV5-4	TRBJ1-3	CASRLPGQGTSDTIYF	TGTGCCAGCAGACTTCCGGGACAGGGAACATCGGACACCATATATTTT
TRBD1	.	TRBV6-5	TRBJ2-7	CASSYRTGRYEQYF	TGTGCCAGCAGTTATCGGACAGGTCGGTACGAGCAGTACTTC
TRBD1	few	TRBV11-2	TRBJ2-2	CASSSGDRVTGELFF	TGTGCCAGCAGCTCCGGGGACAGGGTCACCGGGGAGCTGTTTTTT
.	.	TRBV3-1/TRBV3-2	TRBJ2-1	CASSQDRASRGNEQFF	TGTGCCAGCAGCCAAGACCGGGCCTCAAGGGGCAATGAGCAGTTCTTC
.	.	TRBV7-9	TRBJ2-7	CASSLGGQSYEQYF	TGTGCCAGCAGCTTAGGGGGCCAGAGCTACGAGCAGTACTTC
TRBD1	.	TRBV7-2	TRBJ1-1	CASSPRWDRGSTEAFF	TGTGCCAGCAGCCCACGTTGGGACAGGGGAAGTACTGAAGCTTTCTTT
.	.	TRBV12-2	TRBJ1-3	CASRFGGQGASSGNTIYF	TGTGCAAGTCGCTTCGGGGGACAGGGGGCATCCTCTGGAAACACCATATATTTT
.	.	TRBV5-4	TRBJ2-5	CASSLFSGETQYF	TGTGCCAGCAGCTTGTTTAGCGGAGAGACCCAGTACTTC
.	.	TRBV11-2	TRBJ1-1	CASSLGRGVEAFF	TGTGCCAGCAGCTTAGGCAGGGGCGTTGAAGCTTTCTTT
.	.	TRBV5-8	TRBJ1-2	CASSWTYGYTF	TGTGCCAGCAGCTGGACTTATGGCTACACCTTC
.	.	TRBV7-2	TRBJ1-1	CASSSTGFFEAFF	TGTGCCAGCAGCTCCACCGGGTTCTTTGAAGCTTTCTTT
TRBD1	.	TRBV6-2/TRBV6-3	TRBJ2-4	CASSYLGQGNIQYF	TGTGCCAGCAGTTACCTAGGACAGGGGAACATTCAGTACTTC
TRBD1	.	TRBV18	TRBJ1-1	CASSPVQGMNTEAFF	TGTGCCAGCTCACCAGTACAGGGGATGAACACTGAAGCTTTCTTT
TRBD2	.	TRBV23-1	TRBJ2-1	CASSQKRGGRDLANNEQFF	TGCGCCAGCAGTCAAAAGCGGGGGGGCCGGGACTTGGCGAACAATGAGCAGTTCTTC
TRBD1	few	TRBV6-5	TRBJ1-1	CASSSSGTGETEAFF	TGTGCCAGCAGTTCATCCGGGACAGGGGAAACTGAAGCTTTCTTT
.	.	TRBV9	TRBJ1-6	CASSVADRTDYNSPLHF	TGTGCCAGCAGCGTAGCAGATCGGACAGACTATAATTCACCCCTCCACTTT
.	.	TRBV12-5	TRBJ1-2	CASGPTSTYGYTF	TGTGCTAGTGGCCCGACAAGTACCTATGGCTACACCTTC
.	few	TRBV6-5	TRBJ2-3	CASRGGTVGTDTQYF	TGTGCCAGCAGGGGCGGGACAGTCGGCACAGATACGCAGTATTTT